A single sample gave rise to the 16 T cell receptor beta chains below, sequenced in a study of shared clonotypes between healthy human individuals. CD45RO-negative CD8 cells positively selected for CCR7 made up the naive population, which excluded terminally differentiated effector memory CD45RA+ cells. Using immunoSEQ multiplex PCR, the repertoire was profiled, and TCRdb retains in-frame clones only, with some absent. The sample records millions of clones, 90% to 95% being singletons. What was sequenced was naive CD8+ T cells from PBMCs. These receptors originate from a man between 18 and 35 years old in good health. Some clones in this sample may be carry-over from other donors' samples.

This rearrangement joins TRBV19 to TRBJ2-3; 8 bases match TRBD1. This CDR3 has 15 residues. V gave up 5 bases and J gave up 8 bases; unmatched junction bases: 12. Germline V gene sequence: CDR1 LNHDA, CDR2 SQIVND (reference sequence). CDR3 loop: CASSPRDRTAATQYF. CDR3 DNA sequence: TGTGCCAGTAGTCCCCGGGACAGGACCGCCGCTACGCAGTATTTT.

In the case of this clone: Distinct nucleotide sequences in the sample also encode this CDR3. V usage is TRBV29-1 and J usage is TRBJ1-1; D remains unclear. CDR3 length: 12 amino acids. Per germline, CDR1 SQVTM and CDR2 ANQGSEA. V lost 4 bases and J 1 base, leaving 7 bases between the germline ends. The CDR3 loop is CSVGAGNTEAFF. The CDR3 nucleotides are TGCAGCGTTGGGGCGGGGAACACTGAAGCTTTCTTT.

The gene calls are TRBV7-8 and TRBJ2-7, with TRBD1 identical over 9 bases. V shed 3 bases, J shed 6 bases, and the junction held 3 bases outside the gene matches. The germline gives CDR1 SGHVS, CDR2 FQNEAQ. This CDR3 has 13 residues. CDR3 residues: CASSFDRGSEQYF. In DNA form, the CDR3 reads TGTGCCAGCAGCTTCGACAGGGGGTCCGAGCAGTACTTC.

J is TRBJ1-1 and V is TRBV28, with no clear D. V lost 7 bases, J lost 1 base, and 10 bases lay in between. The CDR3 is made up of 13 amino acids. In germline, CDR1 is MDHEN, CDR2 SYDVKM. In DNA, the CDR3 is TGTGCCAGCAAAATCGGCGAGAACACTGAAGCTTTCTTT. It translates to CASKIGENTEAFF.

The chain has TRBV11-2 and TRBJ2-7; possibly TRBD2 for D (6 bases). Germline V gives CDR1 SGHAT, CDR2 FQNNGV. Trimming removed 2 bases at V and 7 bases at J, with 15 bases between. The CDR3 covers 14 residues. CDR3 region: CASSLIAAELEQYF. The CDR3 DNA is TGTGCCAGCAGCTTAATAGCGGCCGAACTGGAGCAGTACTTC.

The chain carries TRBV27 and TRBJ2-1; maybe TRBD1 (5 bases). V was pared by 2 bases and J by 0 bases, with 17 bases between. The germline V gene encodes CDR1 MNHEY and CDR2 SMNVEV (reference sequence). The CDR3 is 18 amino acids. This chain's CDR3 is CASSLGNRQIISYNEQFF. As DNA, the CDR3 is TGTGCCAGCAGTTTAGGAAATAGACAGATTATCTCCTACAATGAGCAGTTCTTC.

This chain links TRBV19 with TRBJ1-2; the D is unclear. This CDR3 comprises 12 residues. The germline V gene encodes CDR1 LNHDA and CDR2 SQIVND (reference sequence). The germline V and J ends were trimmed by 5 bases and 7 bases, with 11 bases remaining between them. In nucleotides, the CDR3 is TGTGCCAGTAGTCTATTTCTCGGTGGCTACACCTTC. Its protein product is CASSLFLGGYTF.

The J gene is TRBJ1-2, the V gene TRBV27; D is unresolved. The CDR3 spans 13 residues. Germline V gives CDR1 MNHEY, CDR2 SMNVEV (reference sequence). Trimming shortened V by 0 bases and J by 5 bases, and 7 bases separated the two germline ends. As DNA, the CDR3 is TGTGCCAGCAGTTTATCGGTCCGGTATGGCTACACCTTC. It codes for CASSLSVRYGYTF.

V gene TRBV29-1 combines with J gene TRBJ1-1, with TRBD1 matching over 8 bases. Losses at the gene ends were 6 bases for V and 11 bases for J; bases not matched to a gene: 14. The CDR3 is 13 residues long. The germline V gene encodes CDR1 SQVTM and CDR2 ANQGSEA. CDR3 residues: CSVEMTGVHEAFF. DNA of the CDR3: TGCAGCGTAGAAATGACAGGGGTGCATGAGGCTTTCTTT.

This rearrangement joins TRBV28 to TRBJ2-1; D might be TRBD1 or TRBD2, each matching 5 bases. From germline, CDR1 is MDHEN and CDR2 SYDVKM. V lost 5 bases to trimming and J lost 0 bases, with 17 bases between them. CDR3 length: 17 residues. The CDR3 loop is CASSLRRTTSSYNEQFF. The CDR3, as DNA: TGTGCCAGCAGTCTAAGGAGGACAACGAGCTCCTACAATGAGCAGTTCTTC.

V usage is TRBV7-8 and J usage is TRBJ2-1; TRBD2 matches at 11 bases. Germline trimming cut 6 bases from V and 6 bases from J; bases unmatched to any gene: 7. CDR3 length equals 15 residues. Germline V gene data show CDR1 as SGHVS and CDR2 as FQNEAQ. This CDR3 is CASRILAGGSNEQFF. In nucleotides, the CDR3 is TGTGCCAGCAGAATCCTAGCGGGAGGCAGCAATGAGCAGTTCTTC.

This clone appeared a single time. The same CDR3 also results from other DNA sequences found in this sample. CDR3 DNA: TGTGCCAGCAGTGAAACGGGATTGAACACTGAAGCTTTCTTT. Translation gives CASSETGLNTEAFF. J is TRBJ1-1 and V is TRBV6-1; D call uncertain. Germline CDR1 and CDR2: MNHNS and SASEGT. The CDR3 has 14 amino acids. The ends were cut back, 2 bases at V and 0 bases at J, with 7 bases in the middle.

This CDR3 is CASSHTGAISNSPLHF. The DNA for the CDR3 is TGCGCCAGCAGCCACACCGGGGCGATTTCTAATTCACCCCTCCACTTT. V gene TRBV4-1 combines with J gene TRBJ1-6; a possible D gene is TRBD1 (5 bases). The CDR3 extends over 16 amino acids. Germline CDR1 MGHRA, CDR2 YSYEKL. Trimming cost V 3 bases and J 6 bases, with 15 bases left between them.

The J gene is TRBJ1-1, the V gene TRBV19; D is ambiguous. V was cut by 5 bases and J by 10 bases, with 17 bases left in between. The germline V gene has CDR1 LNHDA and CDR2 SQIVND (reference sequence). CDR3 length: 13 amino acids. The CDR3: CASSFRGPDVAFF. CDR3 sequence (DNA): TGTGCCAGTAGTTTTCGGGGTCCTGACGTAGCTTTCTTT.

The genes are TRBV10-1 and TRBJ2-6; a possible D gene is TRBD2 (5 bases). The V end was cut by 10 bases, the J end by 1 base, with 20 bases between. Germline values: CDR1 WNHNN, CDR2 SYGVQD (reference sequence). This CDR3 has 17 amino acids. The CDR3 protein is CATIGRTRSSGANVLTF. For the CDR3, the DNA is TGCGCCACCATCGGTCGGACTCGTTCGTCTGGGGCCAACGTCCTGACTTTC.

The chain uses TRBV6-6 and TRBJ1-5; TRBD1 might be the D (5 bases). CDR1 is MNHNY and CDR2 is SVGAGI in the germline V gene (reference sequence). The CDR3 is made up of 16 amino acids. V was cut by 2 bases and J by 5 bases, with 16 bases left in between. In DNA form, the CDR3 reads TGTGCCAGCAGTTACCTAGGGGTGGCATCAGATCAGCCCCAGCATTTT. Amino acid sequence: CASSYLGVASDQPQHF.